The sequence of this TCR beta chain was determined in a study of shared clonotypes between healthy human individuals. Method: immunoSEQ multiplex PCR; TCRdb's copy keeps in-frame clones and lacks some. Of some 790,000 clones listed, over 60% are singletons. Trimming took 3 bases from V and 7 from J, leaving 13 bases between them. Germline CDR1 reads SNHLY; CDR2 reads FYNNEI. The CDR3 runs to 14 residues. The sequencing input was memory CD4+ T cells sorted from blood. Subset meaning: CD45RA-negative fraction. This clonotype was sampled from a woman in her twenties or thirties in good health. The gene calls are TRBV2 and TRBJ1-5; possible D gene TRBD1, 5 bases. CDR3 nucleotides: TGTGCCAGCAGTGAGTTGGGGGTCGGCCAGCCCCAGCATTTT. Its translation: CASSELGVGQPQHF.